This T cell receptor (beta chain) was sequenced during a study of CD8 T cells in ankylosing spondylitis. A single record per CDR3 protein comes from TCRdb applying MiXCR to the 5' RACE reads. The data contain approximately 400,000 distinct CDR3 sequences, 17% of them singletons. CDR1 and CDR2 from the germline V gene are SQVTM and ANQGSEA. The CDR3 extends over 12 amino acids. The V end lost 5 bases, the J end lost 4 bases, and 10 bases lay between the germline ends. Study-wide results and limits: From matched ankylosing spondylitis synovial fluid, disease-linked clones were reportedly recovered at significantly enriched levels. Earlier literature documents some of the motif variants in reactive arthritis synovial fluid and blood. In ankylosing spondylitis blood, a motif of seven to nine highly homologous TCR beta variants appeared characteristic.

This clonotype was seen a handful of times. The antigen remains unidentified. This receptor was identified in a male donor with ankylosing spondylitis. Material for sequencing was blood, either unsorted or a sorted T cell fraction (not recorded which). The chain carries TRBV29-1 and TRBJ2-3; the D is unclear. CDR3 sequence: CSVLSRPDTQYF. In DNA form, the CDR3 reads TGCAGCGTTCTGAGTCGGCCAGATACGCAGTATTTT.